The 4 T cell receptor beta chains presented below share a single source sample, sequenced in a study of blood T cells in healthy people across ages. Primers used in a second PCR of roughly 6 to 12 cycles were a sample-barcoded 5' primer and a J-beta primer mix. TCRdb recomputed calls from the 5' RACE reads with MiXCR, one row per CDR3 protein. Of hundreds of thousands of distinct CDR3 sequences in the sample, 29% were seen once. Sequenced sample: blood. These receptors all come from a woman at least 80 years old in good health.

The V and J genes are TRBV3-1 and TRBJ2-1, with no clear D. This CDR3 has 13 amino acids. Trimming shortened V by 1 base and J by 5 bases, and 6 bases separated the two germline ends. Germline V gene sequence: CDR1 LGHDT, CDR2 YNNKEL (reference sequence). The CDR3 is CASSQVRDNEQFF. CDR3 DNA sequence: TGTGCCAGCAGCCAAGTACGAGACAATGAGCAGTTCTTC.

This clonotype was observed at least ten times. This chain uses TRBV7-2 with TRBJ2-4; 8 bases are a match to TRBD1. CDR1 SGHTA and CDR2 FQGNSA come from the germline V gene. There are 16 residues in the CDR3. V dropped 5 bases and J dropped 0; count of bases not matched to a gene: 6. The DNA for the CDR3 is TGTGCCAGCAGCCCCGGGGACAGGAGAGCCAAAAACATTCAGTACTTC. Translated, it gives CASSPGDRRAKNIQYF.

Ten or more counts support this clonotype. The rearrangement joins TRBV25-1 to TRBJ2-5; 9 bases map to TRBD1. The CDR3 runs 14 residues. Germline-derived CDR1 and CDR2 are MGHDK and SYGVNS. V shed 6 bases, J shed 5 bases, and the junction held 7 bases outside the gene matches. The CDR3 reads CASSRQGGGETQYF. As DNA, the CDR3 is TGTGCCAGCAGCAGACAGGGGGGCGGGGAGACCCAGTACTTC.

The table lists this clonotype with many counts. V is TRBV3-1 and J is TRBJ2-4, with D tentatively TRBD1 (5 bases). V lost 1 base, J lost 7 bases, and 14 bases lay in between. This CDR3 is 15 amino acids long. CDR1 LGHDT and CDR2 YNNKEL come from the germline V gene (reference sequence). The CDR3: CASSQGGALGNIQYF. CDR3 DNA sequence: TGTGCCAGCAGCCAAGGTGGGGCTCTCGGTAACATTCAGTACTTC.